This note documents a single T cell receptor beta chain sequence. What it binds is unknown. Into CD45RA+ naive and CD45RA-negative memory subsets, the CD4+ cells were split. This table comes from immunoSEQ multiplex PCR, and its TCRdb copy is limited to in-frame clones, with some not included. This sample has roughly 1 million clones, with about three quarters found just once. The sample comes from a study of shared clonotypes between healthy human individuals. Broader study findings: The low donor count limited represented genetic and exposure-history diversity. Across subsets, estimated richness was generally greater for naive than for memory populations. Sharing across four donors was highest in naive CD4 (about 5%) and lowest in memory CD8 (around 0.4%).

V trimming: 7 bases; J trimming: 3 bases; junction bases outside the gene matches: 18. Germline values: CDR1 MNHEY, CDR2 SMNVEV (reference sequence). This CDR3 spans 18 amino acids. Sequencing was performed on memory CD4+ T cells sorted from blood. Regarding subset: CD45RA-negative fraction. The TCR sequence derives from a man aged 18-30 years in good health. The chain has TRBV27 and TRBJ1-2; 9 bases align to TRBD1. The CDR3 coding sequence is TGTGCCAGCACCCTTCGGGGGTCGGGACAGGGAAGGCACTATGGCTACACCTTC. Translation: CASTLRGSGQGRHYGYTF.